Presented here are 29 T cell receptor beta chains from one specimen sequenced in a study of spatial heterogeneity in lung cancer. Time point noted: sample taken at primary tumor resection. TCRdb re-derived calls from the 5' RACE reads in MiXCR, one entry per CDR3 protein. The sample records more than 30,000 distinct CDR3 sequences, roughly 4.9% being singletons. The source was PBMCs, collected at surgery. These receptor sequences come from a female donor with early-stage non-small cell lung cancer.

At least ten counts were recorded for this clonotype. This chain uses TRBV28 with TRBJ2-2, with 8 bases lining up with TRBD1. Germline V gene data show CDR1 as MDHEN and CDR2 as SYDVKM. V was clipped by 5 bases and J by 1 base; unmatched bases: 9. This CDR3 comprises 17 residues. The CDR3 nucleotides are TGTGCCAGCAGTCCTCAGACAGGGGTGATGAACACCGGGGAGCTGTTTTTT. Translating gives CASSPQTGVMNTGELFF.

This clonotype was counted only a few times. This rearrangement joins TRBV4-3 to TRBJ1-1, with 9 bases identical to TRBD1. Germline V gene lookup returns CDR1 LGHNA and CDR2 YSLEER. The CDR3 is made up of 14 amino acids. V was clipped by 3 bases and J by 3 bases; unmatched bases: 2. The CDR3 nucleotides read TGCGCCAGCAGCCACGGGGACAGGGACACTGAAGCTTTCTTT. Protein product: CASSHGDRDTEAFF.

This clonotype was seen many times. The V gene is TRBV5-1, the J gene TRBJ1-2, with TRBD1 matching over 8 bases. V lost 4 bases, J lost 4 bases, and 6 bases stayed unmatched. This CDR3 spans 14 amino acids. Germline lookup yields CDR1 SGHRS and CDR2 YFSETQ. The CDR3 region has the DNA TGCGCCAGCAGCATCCAGGGGGCGAGCTATGGCTACACCTTC. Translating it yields CASSIQGASYGYTF. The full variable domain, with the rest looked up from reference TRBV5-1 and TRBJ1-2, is KAGVTQTPRYLIKTRGQQVTLSCSPISGHRSVSWYQQTPGQGLQFLFEYFSETQRNKGNFPGRFSGRQFSNSRSEMNVSTLELGDSALYLCASSIQGASYGYTFGSGTRLTVV.

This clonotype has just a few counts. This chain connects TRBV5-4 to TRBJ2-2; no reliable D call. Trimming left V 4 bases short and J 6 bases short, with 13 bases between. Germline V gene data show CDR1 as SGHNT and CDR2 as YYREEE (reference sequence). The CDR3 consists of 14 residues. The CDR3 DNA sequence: TGTGCCAGCAGCCCAACCCTGGCCTCCGGGGAGCTGTTTTTT. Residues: CASSPTLASGELFF.

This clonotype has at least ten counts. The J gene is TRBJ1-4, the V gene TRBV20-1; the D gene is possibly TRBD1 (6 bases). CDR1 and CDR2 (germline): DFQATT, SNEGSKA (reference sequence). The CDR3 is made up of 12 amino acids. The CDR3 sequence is CSGAGANEKLFF. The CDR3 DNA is TGCAGCGGGGCAGGGGCTAATGAAAAACTGTTTTTT.

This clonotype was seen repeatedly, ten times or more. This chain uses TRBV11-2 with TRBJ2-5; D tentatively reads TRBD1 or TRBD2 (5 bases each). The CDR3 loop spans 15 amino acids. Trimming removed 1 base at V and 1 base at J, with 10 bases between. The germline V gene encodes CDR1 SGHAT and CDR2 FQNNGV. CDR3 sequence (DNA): TGTGCCAGCAGCTTAGGCCTTGGGGGCCAAGAGACCCAGTACTTC. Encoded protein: CASSLGLGGQETQYF.

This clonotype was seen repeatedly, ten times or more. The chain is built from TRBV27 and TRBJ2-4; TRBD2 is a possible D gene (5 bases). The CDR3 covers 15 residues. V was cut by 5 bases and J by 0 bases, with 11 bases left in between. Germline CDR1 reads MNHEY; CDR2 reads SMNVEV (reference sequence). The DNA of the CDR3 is TGTGCCAGCAGTCCCCCCGGGGTAGCCAAAAACATTCAGTACTTC. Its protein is CASSPPGVAKNIQYF.

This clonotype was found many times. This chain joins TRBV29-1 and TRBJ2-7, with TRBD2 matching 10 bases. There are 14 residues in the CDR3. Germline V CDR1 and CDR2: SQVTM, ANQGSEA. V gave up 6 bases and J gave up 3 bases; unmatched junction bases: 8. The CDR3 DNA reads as TGCAGCGTAGCGGGGACTAGCGAGAGCTACGAGCAGTACTTC. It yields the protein CSVAGTSESYEQYF.

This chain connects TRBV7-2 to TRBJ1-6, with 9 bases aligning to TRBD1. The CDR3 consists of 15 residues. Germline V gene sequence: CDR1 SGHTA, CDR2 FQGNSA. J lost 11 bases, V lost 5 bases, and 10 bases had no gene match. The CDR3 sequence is CASSPGQGWSPPLHF. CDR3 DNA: TGTGCCAGCAGCCCGGGACAGGGATGGTCTCCACCCCTCCACTTT.

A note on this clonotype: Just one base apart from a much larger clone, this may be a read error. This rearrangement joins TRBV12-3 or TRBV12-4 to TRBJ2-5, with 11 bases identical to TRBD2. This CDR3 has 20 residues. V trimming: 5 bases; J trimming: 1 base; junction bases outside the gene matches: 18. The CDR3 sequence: CASSLRQAMTSGMIQETQYF. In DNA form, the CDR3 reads TGTGCCAGCAGTCTTAGACAGGCCATGACTAGCGGGATGATCCAAGAGACCCAGTACTTC.

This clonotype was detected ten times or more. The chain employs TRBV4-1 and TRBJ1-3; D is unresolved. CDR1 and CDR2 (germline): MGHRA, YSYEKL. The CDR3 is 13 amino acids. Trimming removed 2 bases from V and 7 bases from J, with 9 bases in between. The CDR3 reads CASSQSQRNTIYF. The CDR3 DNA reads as TGCGCCAGCAGCCAAAGTCAGCGGAACACCATATATTTT.

Here the CDR3 reads CASSLDGGETYEQYF. The CDR3 nucleotides are TGTGCCAGCAGCTTAGATGGAGGGGAAACCTACGAGCAGTACTTC. The J gene is TRBJ2-7, the V gene TRBV11-2; D is possibly TRBD2 (6 bases). This CDR3 contains 15 residues. Germline CDR1 and CDR2: SGHAT and FQNNGV. Trimming cost V 0 bases and J 2 bases, with 11 bases left between them.

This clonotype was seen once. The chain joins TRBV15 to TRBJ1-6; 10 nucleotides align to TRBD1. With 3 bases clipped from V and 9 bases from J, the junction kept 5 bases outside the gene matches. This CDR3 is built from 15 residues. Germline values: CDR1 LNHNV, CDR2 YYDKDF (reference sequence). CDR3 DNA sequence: TGTGCCACCAGCAGGGACAGGGGGTTTGTTTCACCCCTCCACTTT. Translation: CATSRDRGFVSPLHF.

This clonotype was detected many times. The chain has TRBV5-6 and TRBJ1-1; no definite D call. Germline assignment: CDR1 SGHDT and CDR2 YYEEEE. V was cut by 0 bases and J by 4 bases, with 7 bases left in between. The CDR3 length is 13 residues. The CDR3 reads CASSLGGATEAFF. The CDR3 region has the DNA TGTGCCAGCAGCTTGGGGGGAGCCACTGAAGCTTTCTTT.

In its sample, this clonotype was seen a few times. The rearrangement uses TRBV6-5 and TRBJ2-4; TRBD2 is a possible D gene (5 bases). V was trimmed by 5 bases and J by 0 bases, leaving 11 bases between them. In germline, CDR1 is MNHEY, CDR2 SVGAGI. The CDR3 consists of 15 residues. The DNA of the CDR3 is TGTGCCAGCAGTCCCCGAGGGTTAGCCAAAAACATTCAGTACTTC. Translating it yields CASSPRGLAKNIQYF.

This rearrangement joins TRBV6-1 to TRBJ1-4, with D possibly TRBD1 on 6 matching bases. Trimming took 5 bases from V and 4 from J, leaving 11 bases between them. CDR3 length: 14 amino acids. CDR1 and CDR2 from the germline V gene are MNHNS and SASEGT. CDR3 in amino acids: CASSRTASNEKLFF. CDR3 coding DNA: TGTGCCAGCAGTCGGACAGCAAGTAATGAAAAACTGTTTTTT.

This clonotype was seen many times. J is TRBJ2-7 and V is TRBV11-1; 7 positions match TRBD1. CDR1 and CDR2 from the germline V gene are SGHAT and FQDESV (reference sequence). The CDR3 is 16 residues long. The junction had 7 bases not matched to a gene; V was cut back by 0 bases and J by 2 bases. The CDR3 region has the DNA TGTGCCAGCAGCTTAGCTCCCCCGGGGACAGCCTACGAGCAGTACTTC. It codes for CASSLAPPGTAYEQYF.

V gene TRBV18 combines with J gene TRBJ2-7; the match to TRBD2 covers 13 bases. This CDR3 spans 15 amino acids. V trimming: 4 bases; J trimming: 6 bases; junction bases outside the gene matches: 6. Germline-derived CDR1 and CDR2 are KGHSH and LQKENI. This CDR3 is CASSRGLAGEGEQYF. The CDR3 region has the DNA TGTGCCAGCTCACGAGGACTAGCGGGGGAAGGCGAGCAGTACTTC. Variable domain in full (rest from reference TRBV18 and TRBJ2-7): NAGVMQNPRHLVRRRGQEARLRCSPMKGHSHVYWYRQLPEEGLKFMVYLQKENIIDESGMPKERFSAEFPKEGPSILRIQQVVRGDSAAYFCASSRGLAGEGEQYFGPGTRLTVT.

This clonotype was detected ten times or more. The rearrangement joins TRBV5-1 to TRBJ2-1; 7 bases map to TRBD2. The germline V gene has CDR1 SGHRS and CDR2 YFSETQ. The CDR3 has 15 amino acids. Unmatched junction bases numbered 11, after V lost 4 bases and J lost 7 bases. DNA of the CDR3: TGCGCCAGCAGCAAGGTGGGAGCGGGGTTGAATGAGCAGTTCTTC. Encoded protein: CASSKVGAGLNEQFF.

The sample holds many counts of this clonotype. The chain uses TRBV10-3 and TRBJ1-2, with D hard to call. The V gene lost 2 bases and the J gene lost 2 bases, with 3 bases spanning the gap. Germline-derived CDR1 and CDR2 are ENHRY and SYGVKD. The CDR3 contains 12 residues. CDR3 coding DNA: TGTGCCATCAGTGAGGGGAACTATGGCTACACCTTC. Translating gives CAISEGNYGYTF.

The CDR3 nucleotides are TGTGCCAGCAGTCGGCTTATGGGGGCCACAGATACGCAGTATTTT. Its protein product is CASSRLMGATDTQYF. The rearrangement uses TRBV27 and TRBJ2-3; D perhaps matches TRBD1 (6 bases). The V gene's germline CDR1 is MNHEY and CDR2 SMNVEV (reference sequence). This CDR3 has 15 amino acids. Trimming took 5 bases from V and 2 from J, leaving 14 bases between them.

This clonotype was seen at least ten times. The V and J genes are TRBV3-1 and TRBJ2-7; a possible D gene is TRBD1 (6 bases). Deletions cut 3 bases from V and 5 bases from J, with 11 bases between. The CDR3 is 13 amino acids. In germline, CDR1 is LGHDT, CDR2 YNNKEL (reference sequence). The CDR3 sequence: CASSQRGFDEQYF. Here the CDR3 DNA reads TGTGCCAGCAGCCAGAGGGGGTTCGACGAGCAGTACTTC.

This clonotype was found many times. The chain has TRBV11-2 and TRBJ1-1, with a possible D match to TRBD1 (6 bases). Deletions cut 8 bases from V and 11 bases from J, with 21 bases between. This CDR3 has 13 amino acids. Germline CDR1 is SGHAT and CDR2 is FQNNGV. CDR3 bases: TGTGCCAGCGGAAACGCGGGGGCGGGCAAGGCTTTCTTT. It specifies CASGNAGAGKAFF.

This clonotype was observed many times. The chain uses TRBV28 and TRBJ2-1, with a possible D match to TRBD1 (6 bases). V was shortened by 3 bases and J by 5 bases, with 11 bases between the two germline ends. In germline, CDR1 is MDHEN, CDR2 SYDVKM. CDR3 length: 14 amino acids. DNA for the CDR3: TGTGCCAGCAGTTTGGGGACACATCACAATGAGCAGTTCTTC. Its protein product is CASSLGTHHNEQFF.

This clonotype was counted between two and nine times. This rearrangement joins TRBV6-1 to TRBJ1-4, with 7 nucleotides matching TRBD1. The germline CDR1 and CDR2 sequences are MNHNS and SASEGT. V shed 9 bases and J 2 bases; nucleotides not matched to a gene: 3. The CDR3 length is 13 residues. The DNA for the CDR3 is TGTGCCAGTACAGGGGTCACTAATGAAAAACTGTTTTTT. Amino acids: CASTGVTNEKLFF.

The CDR3 here is CASRSGTSADYEQYF. In nucleotides, the CDR3 is TGTGCCAGCAGGTCCGGGACCTCAGCAGACTACGAGCAGTACTTC. The chain joins TRBV7-7 to TRBJ2-7; either TRBD1 or TRBD2 may fit D (5 bases each). The CDR3 runs 15 residues. Trimming removed 6 bases from V and 3 bases from J, with 18 bases in between. Germline V CDR1 and CDR2: SSHAT, FNYEAQ (reference sequence).

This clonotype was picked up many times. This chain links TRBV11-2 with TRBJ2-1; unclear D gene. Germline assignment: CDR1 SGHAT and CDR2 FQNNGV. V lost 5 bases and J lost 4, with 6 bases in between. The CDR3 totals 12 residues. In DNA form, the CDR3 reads TGTGCCAGCAGCCGCCCTTACAATGAGCAGTTCTTC. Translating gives CASSRPYNEQFF. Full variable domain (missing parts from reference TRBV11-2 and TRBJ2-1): EAGVAQSPRYKIIEKRQSVAFWCNPISGHATLYWYQQILGQGPKLLIQFQNNGVVDDSQLPKDRFSAERLKGVDSTLKIQPAKLEDSAVYLCASSRPYNEQFFGPGTRLTVL.

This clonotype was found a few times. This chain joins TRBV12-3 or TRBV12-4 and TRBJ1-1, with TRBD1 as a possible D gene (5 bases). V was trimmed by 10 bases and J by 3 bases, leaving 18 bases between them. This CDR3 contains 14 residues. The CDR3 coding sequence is TGTGCCACAATAAGGCCGGGGGTAGACACTGAAGCTTTCTTT. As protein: CATIRPGVDTEAFF.

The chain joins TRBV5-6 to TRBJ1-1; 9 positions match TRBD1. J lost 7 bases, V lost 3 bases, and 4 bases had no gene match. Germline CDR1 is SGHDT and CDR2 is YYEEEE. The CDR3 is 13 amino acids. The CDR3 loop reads CASSSTGGNEAFF. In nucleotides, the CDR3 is TGTGCCAGCAGCTCGACAGGGGGAAATGAAGCTTTCTTT. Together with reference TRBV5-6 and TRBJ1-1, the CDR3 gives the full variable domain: DAGVTQSPTHLIKTRGQQVTLRCSPKSGHDTVSWYQQALGQGPQFIFQYYEEEERQRGNFPDRFSGHQFPNYSSELNVNALLLGDSALYLCASSSTGGNEAFFGQGTRLTVV.